A selection of T cell receptor beta chains follows, all from one sample in a study of shared clonotypes between healthy human individuals. Profiled with immunoSEQ multiplex PCR; TCRdb holds only in-frame clones, not every one. In the table there are about 2.2 million clones, over 85% of which are singletons. The sequencing sample was made of naive CD8+ T cells from PBMCs. All receptors derive from a man younger than 30 in good health. Some clones in this sample may be carry-over from other donors' samples. CDR3s include the opening cysteine and the closing phenylalanine or tryptophan. D genes are given only for firm matches. Not every row has a clone size; where given, it reads once, few, many or a size class.

j_call: TRBJ1-1; clone_size: .; d_call: .; v_call: TRBV6-1; cdr3_nt: TGTGCCGCTAGAAAGACCCGGGACACTGAAGCTTTCTTT; cdr3_aa: CAARKTRDTEAFF
j_call: TRBJ2-7; clone_size: .; d_call: .; v_call: TRBV7-9; cdr3_nt: TGTGCCAGCAGCTTACCAAGGGTCCCTGCCTACGAGCAGTACTTC; cdr3_aa: CASSLPRVPAYEQYF
j_call: TRBJ2-7; clone_size: .; d_call: TRBD1; v_call: TRBV5-1; cdr3_nt: TGCGCCAGCAGCTTGGCCCAGGGGGCTGAATGGGAGCAGTACTTC; cdr3_aa: CASSLAQGAEWEQYF
j_call: TRBJ2-3; clone_size: .; d_call: TRBD2; v_call: TRBV29-1; cdr3_nt: TGCAGCGTCATACTAGCGGGAGAGCTATCAGATACGCAGTATTTT; cdr3_aa: CSVILAGELSDTQYF
j_call: TRBJ2-1; clone_size: .; d_call: TRBD2; v_call: TRBV11-2; cdr3_nt: TGTGCCAGCAGCTTCTCGTATCGGGGCGGGAGGTCGTCCTACAATGAGCAGTTCTTC; cdr3_aa: CASSFSYRGGRSSYNEQFF
j_call: TRBJ2-5; clone_size: .; d_call: .; v_call: TRBV7-9; cdr3_nt: TGTGCCAGCACCCCGGGACTTCCAGAGACCCAGTACTTC; cdr3_aa: CASTPGLPETQYF
j_call: TRBJ1-1; clone_size: .; d_call: .; v_call: TRBV4-1; cdr3_nt: TGCGCCAGCAGCCAATGGGACACTGAAGCTTTCTTT; cdr3_aa: CASSQWDTEAFF
j_call: TRBJ2-4; clone_size: .; d_call: .; v_call: TRBV5-3; cdr3_nt: TGTGCCAGAAGCTCGCCGGTGGTGGGAGCCAAAAACATTCAGTACTTC; cdr3_aa: CARSSPVVGAKNIQYF
j_call: TRBJ2-5; clone_size: .; d_call: .; v_call: TRBV7-9; cdr3_nt: TGTGCCAGCAGCCCGGGACGGAGGAGCTGGGAGACCCAGTACTTC; cdr3_aa: CASSPGRRSWETQYF
j_call: TRBJ1-2; clone_size: few; d_call: TRBD1; v_call: TRBV28; cdr3_nt: TGTGCCAGCAGTTTAATCGGGACAGGGGATGGCTACACCTTC; cdr3_aa: CASSLIGTGDGYTF
j_call: TRBJ2-5; clone_size: .; d_call: .; v_call: TRBV15; cdr3_nt: TGTGCCACCAGACGGGCCGGCCTTGAGACCCAGTACTTC; cdr3_aa: CATRRAGLETQYF
j_call: TRBJ1-1; clone_size: .; d_call: TRBD1; v_call: TRBV11-2; cdr3_nt: TGTGCCAGCAGCTTACGGACAGGGAACACTGAAGCTTTCTTT; cdr3_aa: CASSLRTGNTEAFF
j_call: TRBJ2-3; clone_size: .; d_call: .; v_call: TRBV7-2; cdr3_nt: TGTGCCAGCAGCATGTACAGGAGTAGCACAGATACGCAGTATTTT; cdr3_aa: CASSMYRSSTDTQYF
j_call: TRBJ1-4; clone_size: .; d_call: .; v_call: TRBV7-9; cdr3_nt: TGTGCCAGCAGCTCCGGGCCCTTAAATGAAAAACTGTTTTTT; cdr3_aa: CASSSGPLNEKLFF
j_call: TRBJ1-6; clone_size: once; d_call: TRBD1; v_call: TRBV19; cdr3_nt: TGTGCCAATCGACAGGGTAACAATTCACCCCTCCACTTT; cdr3_aa: CANRQGNNSPLHF
j_call: TRBJ1-1; clone_size: .; d_call: .; v_call: TRBV27; cdr3_nt: TGTGCCACCCGGAGGGGGTCCACTGAAGCTTTCTTT; cdr3_aa: CATRRGSTEAFF
j_call: TRBJ2-7; clone_size: once; d_call: .; v_call: TRBV7-9; cdr3_nt: TGTGCCACCAAAGGGGAGTCGGCGGCCGAGCAGTACTTC; cdr3_aa: CATKGESAAEQYF
j_call: TRBJ1-4; clone_size: .; d_call: .; v_call: TRBV5-1; cdr3_nt: TGCGCCAGCAGCTTGGAAAGTCGATATGCAACTAATGAAAAACTGTTTTTT; cdr3_aa: CASSLESRYATNEKLFF
j_call: TRBJ2-7; clone_size: .; d_call: TRBD1; v_call: TRBV7-2; cdr3_nt: TGTGCCAGCAGCTTAGAGGTGTGGACAGGCAACTCCTACGAGCAGTACTTC; cdr3_aa: CASSLEVWTGNSYEQYF
j_call: TRBJ1-1; clone_size: .; d_call: .; v_call: TRBV6-4; cdr3_nt: TGTGCCAGCAGTGACTCGATCAGTTGGACAGTCGGCGGCACTGAAGCTTTCTTT; cdr3_aa: CASSDSISWTVGGTEAFF
j_call: TRBJ2-7; clone_size: .; d_call: TRBD2; v_call: TRBV28; cdr3_nt: TGTGCCAGCAGGGGACTAGCGGGAACCTCCTACGAGCAGTACTTC; cdr3_aa: CASRGLAGTSYEQYF
j_call: TRBJ2-7; clone_size: .; d_call: .; v_call: TRBV7-9; cdr3_nt: TGTGCCAGCAGCTCCCCCCTAAGGGAGCAGTACTTC; cdr3_aa: CASSSPLREQYF
j_call: TRBJ2-1; clone_size: .; d_call: TRBD2; v_call: TRBV27; cdr3_nt: TGTGCCAGCGCCCCCGCGTCTTTCGGACTAGCGGGAGTTGAGCAGTTCTTC; cdr3_aa: CASAPASFGLAGVEQFF
j_call: TRBJ2-7; clone_size: .; d_call: .; v_call: TRBV27; cdr3_nt: TGTGCCAGCAGTTTCGTCGGGGCAGGAATATACTACGAGCAGTACTTC; cdr3_aa: CASSFVGAGIYYEQYF
j_call: TRBJ2-1; clone_size: .; d_call: TRBD1; v_call: TRBV2; cdr3_nt: TGTGCCAGCAGTGCCGGGACAGGCCCGTACAATGAGCAGTTCTTC; cdr3_aa: CASSAGTGPYNEQFF
j_call: TRBJ2-7; clone_size: .; d_call: .; v_call: TRBV9; cdr3_nt: TGTGCCAGCAGCTCCCAGAGCGGGTACGAGCAGTACTTC; cdr3_aa: CASSSQSGYEQYF
j_call: TRBJ2-1; clone_size: .; d_call: TRBD2; v_call: TRBV19; cdr3_nt: TGTGCCAGTAGTGGTAGCGGGAGGGCCAGGGGTGAGCAGTTCTTC; cdr3_aa: CASSGSGRARGEQFF
j_call: TRBJ1-1; clone_size: .; d_call: .; v_call: TRBV27; cdr3_nt: TGTGCCAGCAGAAAGGGGAATAGGGCTGAAGCTTTCTTT; cdr3_aa: CASRKGNRAEAFF
j_call: TRBJ2-3; clone_size: .; d_call: .; v_call: TRBV27; cdr3_nt: TGTGCCAGCGGATTCCCTGGGGGGACAGATACGCAGTATTTT; cdr3_aa: CASGFPGGTDTQYF
j_call: TRBJ2-7; clone_size: .; d_call: .; v_call: TRBV6-1; cdr3_nt: TGTGCCAGCAGTGACAGGGGCTCCTACGAGCAGTACTTC; cdr3_aa: CASSDRGSYEQYF
j_call: TRBJ2-5; clone_size: .; d_call: .; v_call: TRBV6-1; cdr3_nt: TGTGCCAGCAGTGATCCGGGACGGAAAGAGACCCAGTACTTC; cdr3_aa: CASSDPGRKETQYF
j_call: TRBJ2-1; clone_size: .; d_call: TRBD2; v_call: TRBV15; cdr3_nt: TGTGCCACCAGCATTGAAGGTCCCTCTCTCGGGGGGGAGCAGTTCTTC; cdr3_aa: CATSIEGPSLGGEQFF
j_call: TRBJ2-1; clone_size: .; d_call: TRBD2; v_call: TRBV2; cdr3_nt: TGTGCCAGCTGGACTAGCGGGAGTCAGTCGACCTGGAATGAGCAGTTCTTC; cdr3_aa: CASWTSGSQSTWNEQFF
j_call: TRBJ1-1; clone_size: few; d_call: .; v_call: TRBV4-1; cdr3_nt: TGCGCCAGCAGCCAAGTCACTTGGGGCACTGAAGCTTTCTTT; cdr3_aa: CASSQVTWGTEAFF
j_call: TRBJ2-7; clone_size: .; d_call: .; v_call: TRBV19; cdr3_nt: TGTGCCAGTAGTATGCCCGGCGAGGCACCGCCCTACGAGCAGTACTTC; cdr3_aa: CASSMPGEAPPYEQYF
j_call: TRBJ2-1; clone_size: .; d_call: .; v_call: TRBV18; cdr3_nt: TGTGCCAGCTCACCACCGATTACGGTCTATACGAATGAGCAGTTCTTC; cdr3_aa: CASSPPITVYTNEQFF
j_call: TRBJ1-4; clone_size: .; d_call: .; v_call: TRBV28; cdr3_nt: TGTGCCAGCAGTTTTGTTACAGGACCTAATGAAAAACTGTTTTTT; cdr3_aa: CASSFVTGPNEKLFF
j_call: TRBJ2-1; clone_size: once; d_call: .; v_call: TRBV5-1; cdr3_nt: TGCGCCAGCAGCCCCGACGAGCGGCGCTCCTACAATGAGCAGTTCTTC; cdr3_aa: CASSPDERRSYNEQFF
j_call: TRBJ2-6; clone_size: .; d_call: .; v_call: TRBV7-9; cdr3_nt: TGTGCCAGCAGCGTGGTTTTAGTCGGGGGGGCCAACGTCCTGACTTTC; cdr3_aa: CASSVVLVGGANVLTF
j_call: TRBJ2-3; clone_size: .; d_call: .; v_call: TRBV9; cdr3_nt: TGTGCCAGCAGCGTTTCAGGAAAAGGCACAGATACGCAGTATTTT; cdr3_aa: CASSVSGKGTDTQYF
j_call: TRBJ1-1; clone_size: few; d_call: .; v_call: TRBV9; cdr3_nt: TGTGCCAGCAGCGATAGACAGAGGGGTGAAGCTTTCTTT; cdr3_aa: CASSDRQRGEAFF
j_call: TRBJ1-4; clone_size: .; d_call: TRBD1; v_call: TRBV6-1; cdr3_nt: TGTGCCAGCAGTGAAGTTGTCAGGGGGTGGACTAATGAAAAACTGTTTTTT; cdr3_aa: CASSEVVRGWTNEKLFF
j_call: TRBJ2-1; clone_size: .; d_call: .; v_call: TRBV6-1; cdr3_nt: TGTGCCAGCAGTGAGGATTGGCGGGAAGATAGTGAGCAGTTCTTC; cdr3_aa: CASSEDWREDSEQFF